This TCR beta chain was sequenced during a study of long-term antiretroviral therapy in people with HIV. The authors ran the immunoSEQ assay, v3.0, at survey level. Assay used: immunoSEQ multiplex PCR; TCRdb lists only in-frame clones, some missing. This table holds more than 20,000 clones, around 88% found once. The study, taken as a whole, reports: Increased diversity was seen after ART, yet it remained lower than in transplant donor controls. Controls showed broader CDR3 length ranges than did the HIV repertoires. Pre-ART clonal expansion yielded clones that dominated the repertoire at all time points.

As to this clone: Antigen: not known.

V dropped 4 bases and J dropped 4 bases, with 13 bases sitting between them. Germline CDR1 and CDR2: KGHSH and LQKENI. This CDR3 comprises 14 residues. This TCR was recovered from a young man with HIV. This specimen was unsorted PBMCs, taken 3 years after starting antiretroviral therapy. The J gene is TRBJ1-1, the V gene TRBV18; D unresolved. The CDR3 reads CASSLAIGSTEAFF. The CDR3 bases are TGTGCCAGCTCACTAGCGATTGGTAGCACTGAAGCTTTCTTT.